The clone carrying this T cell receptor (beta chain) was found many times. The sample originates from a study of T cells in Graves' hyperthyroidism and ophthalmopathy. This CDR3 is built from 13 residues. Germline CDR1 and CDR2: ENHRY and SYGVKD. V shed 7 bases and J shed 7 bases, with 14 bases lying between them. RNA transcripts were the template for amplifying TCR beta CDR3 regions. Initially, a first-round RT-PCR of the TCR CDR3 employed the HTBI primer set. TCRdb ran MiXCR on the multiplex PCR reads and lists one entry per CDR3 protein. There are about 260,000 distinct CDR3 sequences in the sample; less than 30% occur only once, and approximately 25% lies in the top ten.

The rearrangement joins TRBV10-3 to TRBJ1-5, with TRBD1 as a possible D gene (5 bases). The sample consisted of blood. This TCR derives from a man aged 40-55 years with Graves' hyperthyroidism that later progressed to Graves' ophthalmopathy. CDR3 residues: CAITAGGGQPQHF. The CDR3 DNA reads TGTGCCATCACAGCGGGGGGGGGACAGCCCCAGCATTTT.